This T cell receptor beta chain derives from a study of blood T cell repertoires in COVID-19. Study-wide context: T cells, B-cell-depleted T cells, or PBMCs supplied cDNA or gDNA.

V lost 11 bases and J lost 4; bases outside the gene matches: 8. The CDR3 sequence is 13 residues long. The germline V gene encodes CDR1 MNHEY and CDR2 SVGAGI. Clones were read by immunoSEQ multiplex PCR, and TCRdb kept only the in-frame ones, dropping some. This sample has 72,000 or so clones, with around nine tenths found just once. This receptor was obtained from a woman between 55 and 75 years old with acute or convalescent COVID-19. The sequenced sample was peripheral blood. The chain employs TRBV6-5 and TRBJ2-5, with 9 positions matching TRBD1. CDR3 residues: CAGGQGRRETQYF. In DNA, the CDR3 is TGTGCCGGGGGACAGGGTAGGAGAGAGACCCAGTACTTC.